The clone carrying this T cell receptor beta chain was observed once. TCRdb keeps only in-frame clones here, not all; method: immunoSEQ multiplex PCR. The top ten clones hold about 0.63% of a sample with roughly 400,000 clones, roughly 91% of them seen once. The data belong to a study of blood T cell repertoires in COVID-19. The V gene lost 1 base and the J gene lost 3 bases, with 5 bases spanning the gap. The CDR3 consists of 13 residues. The V gene's germline CDR1 is PRHDT and CDR2 FYEKMQ (reference sequence). This TCR was recovered from a man aged 18 to 30 who had recovered from COVID-19. V is TRBV13 and J is TRBJ2-3, with D unclear. The material sequenced was PBMCs or T cells enriched from blood (not recorded which). CDR3 DNA sequence: TGTGCCAGCAGCTTAGAATCAACAGATACGCAGTATTTT. Its protein product is CASSLESTDTQYF.